This TCR beta chain was recovered during a study of CD8+ T cells in alopecia areata listed by TCRdb under 2018. For the study in its entirety: The treated patients, all with moderate-to-severe alopecia areata, were enrolled in an open-label pilot trial of oral tofacitinib given at 5 to 10 mg twice daily. Scalp clonality was compared across normal scalp (n=4), patchy alopecia areata scalp (n=8), and alopecia totalis/universalis scalp (n=8). High-throughput TCRbeta sequencing was used to examine T cell clonal expansion in alopecia areata in both the C3H/HeJ mouse model and human patients. Scalp tissue and sorted CD4+ and CD8+ peripheral blood T cells from patchy and totalis/universalis alopecia areata patients and from healthy controls were covered by human TCRbeta sequencing. Tofacitinib-treated patients had biopsies at baseline and at 4 and 24 weeks of treatment, with a later scalp biopsy in several patients. Patients received tofacitinib for 6 to 18 months and were then followed off drug for 6 months to check for delayed response and recurrence. RNA was obtained with the PAXgene miRNA kit for fixed scalp, the miRNeasy kit for PBMCs, and the RNeasy kit for mouse skin. TCRbeta CDR3 regions were amplified by immunoSEQ multiplex PCR with 35 Vbeta forward and 13 Jbeta reverse primers.

This clone turned up a few times. Its cognate antigen has yet to be identified. No clone much larger than this one lies a single base away; base qualities are absent. Study-wide conclusions, independent of this receptor: Lesional scalp, especially in alopecia totalis/universalis, showed higher clonality and more expanded CD8+ clones than normal scalp, suggesting antigenic drive. Unlike mouse skin, where gammadelta T cells dominate, normal human skin contains resident alphabeta T cells that get sequenced too, which complicates analysis of the scalp TCR repertoire. Shared TCR sequences between patients were less evident than in mice, which may be partly attributable to HLA diversity in the patient population.

This sample's time point label indicates: baseline before oral tofacitinib. From alopecia areata patients, peripheral blood was collected along with lesional scalp punch biopsies. PBMCs were isolated by density centrifugation and stained for CD3, CD4 and CD8, after which CD4+ and CD8+ T cells were sorted on a FACSAria. Library generation was performed with the immunoSEQ multiplex PCR assay. RNA was extracted from all samples and reverse transcribed into cDNA as template for TCR sequencing. First-strand cDNA was synthesized with SuperScript III using a 2:1 mix of oligo-dT and random hexamers. A synthetic immune receptor repertoire was used to gauge amplification bias, and whatever bias remained was removed computationally. In the original analysis: Raw reads were preprocessed to remove errors, and CDR3 was defined according to IMGT conventions as the region from the conserved cysteine to phenylalanine. Clonality was computed by normalizing Shannon entropy by log2 of the number of productive unique TCRs and subtracting the result from 1. Whether scalp clones were CD4 or CD8 was inferred by matching scalp TCRbeta sequences against CD4 and CD8 repertoires sorted from blood. TCRdb stores this immuneACCESS table with in-frame sequences only. Part of the clones is absent; in the studies checked, under half of the shortfall reflects unresolved V genes, and no reason is known for the rest. V, J and clone size are those of that table, while D and trimming were read from the DNA. The sample has more than 200,000 clones on record, 65% to 70% of them singletons. The top ten constitute around 1.2% of the sample.

This receptor was obtained from a human donor with alopecia areata. The sequences come from CD4+ T cells sorted from blood, collected at week 0.

CDR3 sequence: CSSDTGEETQYF. The DNA is as follows: TGCAGCTCAGACACGGGGGAGGAGACCCAGTACTTC. The chain couples TRBV29-1 to TRBJ2-5; TRBD2 is possibly the D segment (6 matching bases). V loses 8 bases, J loses 5 bases, and the germline ends lie 15 bases apart. CDR1 and CDR2, looked up from the germline V gene, are SQVTM and ANQGSEA. The CDR3 covers 12 residues, taking in both the cysteine and the phenylalanine. The kept DNA is CDR3 alone, 36 bases in frame from the first base.